This T cell receptor (beta chain) was identified during a study of regulatory T cells in long-lasting Graves disease. Time point denoted: newly diagnosed GD, antithyroid drugs for less than 3 months. The TCR library was made from RNA extracted from PBMCs. Patients with Graves' disease were diagnosed by American Thyroid Association guidelines. This clonotype was recorded many times. CDR3 size: 13 residues. Germline V gene sequence: CDR1 SNHLY, CDR2 FYNNEI. V lost 10 bases, J lost 2 bases, and 14 bases lay in between. In building TCR beta libraries, iRepertoire HTBI primers were used together with Arm-PCR of CDR3 regions. As processed by the authors: 60 to 65 TRBV and some 14 TRBJ segments were identified across samples. TCRdb reanalysed the multiplex PCR reads using MiXCR and keeps one entry per CDR3 protein. The V and J calls, along with clone size, are taken from TCRdb and not from the paper's own processing. The sample yields 410,000 or so distinct CDR3 sequences, approximately 15% seen once.

Another study also made use of these data, one on T cells in Graves' hyperthyroidism and ophthalmopathy. This second study says: HTBI primers were employed in a first-round RT-PCR of the TCR CDR3. The majority of expanded thyroid clonotypes above 0.001 also appeared in blood.

The clonotype originates from a woman in her 30s with Graves disease. The source material was peripheral blood mononuclear cells (PBMCs), sampled at new diagnosis, from a patient treated with antithyroid drugs. This chain joins TRBV2 and TRBJ2-5; D is perhaps TRBD1 or TRBD2 (5 bases each). The CDR3 sequence: CATNRDQQETQYF. DNA for the CDR3: TGTGCCACAAACCGGGACCAACAAGAGACCCAGTACTTC. Combining the CDR3 with reference TRBV2 and TRBJ2-5 gives the whole variable domain EPEVTQTPSHQVTQMGQEVILRCVPISNHLYFYWYRQILGQKVEFLVSFYNNEISEKSEIFDDQFSVERPDGSNFTLKIRSTKLEDSAMYFCATNRDQQETQYFGPGTRLLVL.